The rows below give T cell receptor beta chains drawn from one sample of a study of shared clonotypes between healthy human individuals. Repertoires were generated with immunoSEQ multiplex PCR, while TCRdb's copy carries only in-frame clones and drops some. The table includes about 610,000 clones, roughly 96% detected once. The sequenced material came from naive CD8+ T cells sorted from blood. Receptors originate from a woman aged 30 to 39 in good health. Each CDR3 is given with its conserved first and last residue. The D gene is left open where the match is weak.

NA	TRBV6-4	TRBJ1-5	TGTGCCAGCAACGAACCAGGTCAGGAGGGAGAGCCCCAGCATTTT	CASNEPGQEGEPQHF
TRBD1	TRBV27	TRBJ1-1	TGTGCCAGCACCACACAGGGGCGGACTGAAGCTTTCTTT	CASTTQGRTEAFF
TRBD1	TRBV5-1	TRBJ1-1	TGCGCCAGCAGCTTGGGACAGGGAAGGACTGAAGCTTTCTTT	CASSLGQGRTEAFF
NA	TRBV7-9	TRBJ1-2	TGTGCCAGCAGCTTAATCATGAGTGGATATGGCTACACCTTC	CASSLIMSGYGYTF
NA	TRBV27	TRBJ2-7	TGTGCCAGCAGCCACGGGCAAACCGGGGAGCAGTACTTC	CASSHGQTGEQYF
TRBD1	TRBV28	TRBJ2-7	TGTGCCACCAACGGAGGGACAGGTTTTTCCTACGAGCAGTACTTC	CATNGGTGFSYEQYF
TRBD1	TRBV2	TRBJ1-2	TGTGCCACCTCCGGGACAGGGGATAACTATGGCTACACCTTC	CATSGTGDNYGYTF
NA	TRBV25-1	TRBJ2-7	TGTGCCAGCAGTGAACCTCTCACAGGGAACGAGCAGTACTTC	CASSEPLTGNEQYF
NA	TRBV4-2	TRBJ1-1	TGTGCCAGCAGTCCCGAATCGGGGCCGGCCAACACTGAAGCTTTCTTT	CASSPESGPANTEAFF
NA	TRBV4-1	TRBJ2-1	TGCGCCAGCAGCCAAGATAGGGGCGGAACCTACAATGAGCAGTTCTTC	CASSQDRGGTYNEQFF
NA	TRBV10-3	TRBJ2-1	TGTGCCATTAACCAGCTGTCCGGTGGGGGCCGAAGCTCCTACAATGAGCAGTTCTTC	CAINQLSGGGRSSYNEQFF
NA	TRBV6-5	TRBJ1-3	TGTGCCAGCAGTTACCAAGGGGGTGGTGACACCATATATTTT	CASSYQGGGDTIYF
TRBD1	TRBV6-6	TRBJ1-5	TGTGCCAGCAGTTCCCGGACAGGGGGCGATCAGCCCCAGCATTTT	CASSSRTGGDQPQHF
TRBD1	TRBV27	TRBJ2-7	TGTGCCAGCAGTTTGTACGACAGGGCCGAGCAGTACTTC	CASSLYDRAEQYF
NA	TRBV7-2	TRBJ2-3	TGTGCCAGCAGCTTAGAGGGAGCGAGAGTCACAGATACGCAGTATTTT	CASSLEGARVTDTQYF
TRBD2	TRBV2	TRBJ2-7	TGTGCCAGCAGTGAAGCGAAATGGGGAGGGCCCTACGAGCAGTACTTC	CASSEAKWGGPYEQYF
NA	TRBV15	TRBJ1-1	TGTGCCACCAGCAGAGATTCGAATGAAGCTTTCTTT	CATSRDSNEAFF
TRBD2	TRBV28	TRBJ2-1	TGTGCCAGCAGACGACTAGCGGGAAAGAATGAGCAGTTCTTC	CASRRLAGKNEQFF
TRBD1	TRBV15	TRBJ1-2	TGTGCCACCAGCACCGGGACAGGGGGCTATGGCTACACCTTC	CATSTGTGGYGYTF
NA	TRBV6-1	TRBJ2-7	TGTGCCAGCAGGGATATAGGGTACGAGCAGTACTTC	CASRDIGYEQYF
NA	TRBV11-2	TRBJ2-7	TGTGCCAGCAGTTGGGGGGAGAGGTACGAGCAGTACTTC	CASSWGERYEQYF
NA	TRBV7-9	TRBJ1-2	TGTGCCAGCAGCTCAGGGTCGTCCCTCGCCTATGGCTACACCTTC	CASSSGSSLAYGYTF
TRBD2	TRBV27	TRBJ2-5	TGTGCCAGCAGTCCCTTTAGCGGGAGCCAGAGAGAGACCCAGTACTTC	CASSPFSGSQRETQYF
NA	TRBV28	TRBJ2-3	TGTGCCAGCAGTTTGGGGACATTCGCGGATACGCAGTATTTT	CASSLGTFADTQYF
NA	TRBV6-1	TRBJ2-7	TGTGCCAGCAGAGGACAGTCCTACGAGCAGTACTTC	CASRGQSYEQYF